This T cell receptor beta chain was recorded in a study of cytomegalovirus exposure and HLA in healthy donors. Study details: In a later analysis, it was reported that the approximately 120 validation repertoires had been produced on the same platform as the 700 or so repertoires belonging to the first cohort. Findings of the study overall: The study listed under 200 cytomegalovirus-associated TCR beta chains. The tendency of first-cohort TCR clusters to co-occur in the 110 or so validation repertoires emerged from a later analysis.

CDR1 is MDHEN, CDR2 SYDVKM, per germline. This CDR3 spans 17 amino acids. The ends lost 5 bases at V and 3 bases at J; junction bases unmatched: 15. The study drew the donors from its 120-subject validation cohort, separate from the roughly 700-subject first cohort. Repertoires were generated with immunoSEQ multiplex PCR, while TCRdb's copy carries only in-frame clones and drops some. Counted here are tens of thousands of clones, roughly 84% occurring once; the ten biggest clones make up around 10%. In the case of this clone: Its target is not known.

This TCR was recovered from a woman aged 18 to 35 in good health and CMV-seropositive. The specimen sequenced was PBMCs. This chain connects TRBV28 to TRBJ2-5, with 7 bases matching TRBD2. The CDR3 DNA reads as TGTGCCAGCAGTCGGCGGGGGACCTCCTCGGTCGAAGAGACCCAGTACTTC. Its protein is CASSRRGTSSVEETQYF.